The T cell receptor beta chain under discussion was sequenced for a study of blood T cell repertoires in COVID-19. Whole-study context: Some COVID-19 samples were acute and others convalescent; all came from the United States, Italy and Spain. T cells, B-cell-depleted T cells, or PBMCs supplied cDNA or gDNA.

Original data processing: Researchers report that nucleated cell counts were estimated from reference gene primer amplification. Sequenced by immunoSEQ multiplex PCR; TCRdb stores in-frame clones only, minus some. The D gene and trimming were derived from the DNA, and the V and J assignments and clone size from that table. The sample gives 180,000 or so clones, around 85% of which show up once; approximately 11% is in the top ten. Trimming shortened V by 4 bases and J by 0 bases, and 14 bases separated the two germline ends. CDR3 size: 16 residues. Per the germline V gene, CDR1 is SGHRS and CDR2 is YFSETQ. This clone was seen a few times.

The TCR comes from a human donor with active or convalescent COVID-19. The donor label of this sample is uncertain. The specimen sequenced was peripheral blood. The chain combines TRBV5-1 with TRBJ2-1, with a tentative D call TRBD1 (6 bases). CDR3 protein: CASSGGVGASYNEQFF. In DNA, the CDR3 is TGCGCCAGCAGCGGGGGCGTGGGGGCCTCCTACAATGAGCAGTTCTTC.